The clone carrying this TCR beta chain occurred many times. What it binds is not known. Assembly of TCR beta libraries relied on iRepertoire HTBI primers together with Arm-PCR of CDR3 regions. Via MiXCR, TCRdb re-called the multiplex PCR reads, giving one row per CDR3 protein. The sample lists about 470,000 distinct CDR3 sequences, less than 25% occurring once. Time point indicated: persistent/refractory GD, antithyroid drugs over 5 years with positive TRAb. RNA extracted from PBMCs served as the sequencing template. Peripheral blood, about 8.8 milliliters of it, was drawn into EDTA tubes. Looked up from germline, CDR1 is MNHEY and CDR2 is SMNVEV (reference sequence). The CDR3 is 17 amino acids. V lost 5 bases to trimming and J lost 0 bases, with 20 bases between them. The data derive from a study of regulatory T cells in long-lasting Graves disease. Regarding the study as a whole: Lower TCR diversity was seen in persistent Graves' patients than in newly diagnosed ones.

This sequence originates from a female donor with Graves disease. The chain links TRBV27 to TRBJ2-7, with D perhaps matching TRBD2 (6 bases). The sequences come from peripheral blood mononuclear cells (PBMCs), collected when the disease was refractory, from a patient treated with antithyroid drugs. Written as DNA, the CDR3 is TGTGCCAGCAGTCCAGAAGCCGGGACTCATACCTCCTACGAGCAGTACTTC. Its translation is CASSPEAGTHTSYEQYF.